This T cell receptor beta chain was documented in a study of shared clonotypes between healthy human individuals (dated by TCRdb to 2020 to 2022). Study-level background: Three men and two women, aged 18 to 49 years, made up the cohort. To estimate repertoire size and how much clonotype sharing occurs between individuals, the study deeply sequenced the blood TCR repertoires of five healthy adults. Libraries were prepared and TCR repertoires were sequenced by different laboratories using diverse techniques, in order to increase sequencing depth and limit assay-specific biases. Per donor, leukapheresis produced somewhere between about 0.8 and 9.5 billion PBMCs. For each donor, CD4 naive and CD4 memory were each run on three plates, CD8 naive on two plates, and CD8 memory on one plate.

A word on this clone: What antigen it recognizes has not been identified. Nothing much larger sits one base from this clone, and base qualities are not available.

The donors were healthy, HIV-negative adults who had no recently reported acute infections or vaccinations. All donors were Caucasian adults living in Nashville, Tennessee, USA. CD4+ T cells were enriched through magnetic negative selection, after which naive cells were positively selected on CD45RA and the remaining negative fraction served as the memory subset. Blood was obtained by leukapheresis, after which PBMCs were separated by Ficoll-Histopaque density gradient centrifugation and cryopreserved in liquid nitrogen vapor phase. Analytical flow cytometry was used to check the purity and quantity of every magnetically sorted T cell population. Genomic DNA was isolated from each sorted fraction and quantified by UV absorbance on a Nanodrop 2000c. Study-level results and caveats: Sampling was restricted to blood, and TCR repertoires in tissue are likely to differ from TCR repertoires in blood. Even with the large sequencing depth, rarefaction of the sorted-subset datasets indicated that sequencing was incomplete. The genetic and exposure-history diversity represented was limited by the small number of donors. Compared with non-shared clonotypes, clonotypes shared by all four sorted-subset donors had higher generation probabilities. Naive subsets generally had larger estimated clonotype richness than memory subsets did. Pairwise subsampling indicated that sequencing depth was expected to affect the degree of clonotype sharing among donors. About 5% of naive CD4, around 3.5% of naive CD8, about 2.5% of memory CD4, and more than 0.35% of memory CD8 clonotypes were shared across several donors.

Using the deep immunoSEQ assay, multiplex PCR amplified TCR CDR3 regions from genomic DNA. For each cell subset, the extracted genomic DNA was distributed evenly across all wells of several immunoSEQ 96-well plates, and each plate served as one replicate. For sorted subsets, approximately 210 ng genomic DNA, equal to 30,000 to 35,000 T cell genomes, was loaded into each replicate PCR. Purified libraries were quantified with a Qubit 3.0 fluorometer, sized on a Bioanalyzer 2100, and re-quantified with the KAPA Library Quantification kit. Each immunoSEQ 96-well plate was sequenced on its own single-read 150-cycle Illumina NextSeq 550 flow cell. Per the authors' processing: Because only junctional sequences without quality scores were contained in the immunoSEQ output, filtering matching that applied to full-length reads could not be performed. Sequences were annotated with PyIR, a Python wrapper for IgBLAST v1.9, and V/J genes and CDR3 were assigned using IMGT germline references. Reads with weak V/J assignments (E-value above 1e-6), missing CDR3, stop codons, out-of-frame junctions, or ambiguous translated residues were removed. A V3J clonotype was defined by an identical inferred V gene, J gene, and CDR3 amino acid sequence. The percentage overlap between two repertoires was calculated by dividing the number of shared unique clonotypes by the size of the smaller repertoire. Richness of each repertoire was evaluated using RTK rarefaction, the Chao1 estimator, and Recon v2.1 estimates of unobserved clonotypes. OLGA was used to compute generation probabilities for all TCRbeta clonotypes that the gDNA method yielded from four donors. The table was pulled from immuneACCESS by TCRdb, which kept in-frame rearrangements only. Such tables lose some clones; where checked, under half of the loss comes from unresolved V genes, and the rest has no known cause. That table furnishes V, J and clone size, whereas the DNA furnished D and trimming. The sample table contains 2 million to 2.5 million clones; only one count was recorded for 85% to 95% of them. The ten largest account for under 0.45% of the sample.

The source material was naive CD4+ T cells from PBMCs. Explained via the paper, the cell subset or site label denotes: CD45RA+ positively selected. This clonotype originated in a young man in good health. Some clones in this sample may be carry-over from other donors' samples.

This receptor carries the CDR3 CASSSTSGSFDTQYF. At the DNA level, the sequence is TGTGCCAGCAGCTCTACTAGCGGGAGTTTCGATACGCAGTATTTT. This chain is built from TRBV7-9 and TRBJ2-3; the central 11 bases match TRBD2. Via the germline V gene (reference sequence), CDR1 is SEHNR and CDR2 FQNEAQ. V is pruned by 4 bases and J by 6 bases, leaving 6 bases of the junction without a gene match. The CDR3 numbers 15 residues from cysteine through phenylalanine. The sequence is cut down to CDR3 DNA, 45 bases in frame from base 1.